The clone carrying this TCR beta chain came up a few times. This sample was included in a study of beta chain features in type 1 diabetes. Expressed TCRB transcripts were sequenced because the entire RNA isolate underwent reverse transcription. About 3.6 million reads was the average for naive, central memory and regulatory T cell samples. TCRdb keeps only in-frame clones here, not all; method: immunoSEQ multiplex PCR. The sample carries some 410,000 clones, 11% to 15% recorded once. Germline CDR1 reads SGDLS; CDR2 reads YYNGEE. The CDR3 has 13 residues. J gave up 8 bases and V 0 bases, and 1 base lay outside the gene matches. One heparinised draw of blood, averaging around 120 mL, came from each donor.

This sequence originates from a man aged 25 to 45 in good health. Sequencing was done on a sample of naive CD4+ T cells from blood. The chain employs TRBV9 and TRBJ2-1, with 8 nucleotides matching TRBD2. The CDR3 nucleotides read TGTGCCAGCAGCGTAGATAGCGGGGATGAGCAGTTCTTC. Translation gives CASSVDSGDEQFF.